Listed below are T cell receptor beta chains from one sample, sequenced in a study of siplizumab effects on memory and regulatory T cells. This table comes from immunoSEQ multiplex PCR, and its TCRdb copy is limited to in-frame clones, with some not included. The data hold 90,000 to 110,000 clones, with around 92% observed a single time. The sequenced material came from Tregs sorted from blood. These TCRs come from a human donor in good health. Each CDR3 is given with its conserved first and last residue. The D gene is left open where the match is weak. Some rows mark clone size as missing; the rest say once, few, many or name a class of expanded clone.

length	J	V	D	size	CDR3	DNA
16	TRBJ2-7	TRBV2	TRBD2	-	CASSELPQRGAWEQYF	TGTGCCAGCAGTGAACTCCCCCAGCGGGGCGCGTGGGAGCAGTACTTC
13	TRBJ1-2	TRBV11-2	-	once	CASSPGQFYGYTF	TGTGCCAGCAGCCCGGGACAATTCTATGGCTACACCTTC
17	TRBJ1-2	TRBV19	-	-	CASRDTYISPLRDGYTF	TGTGCCAGTAGAGATACGTACATTTCTCCTCTTAGAGATGGCTACACCTTC
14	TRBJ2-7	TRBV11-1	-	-	CASSFGGGSYEQYF	TGTGCCAGCAGCTTTGGAGGGGGCAGCTACGAGCAGTACTTC
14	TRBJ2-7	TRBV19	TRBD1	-	CASSPRTGVARQYF	TGTGCCAGTAGTCCCCGGACAGGGGTGGCGAGACAGTACTTC
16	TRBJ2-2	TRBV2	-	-	CASKKTGTGLTGELFF	TGTGCCAGTAAAAAGACCGGGACCGGTCTGACCGGGGAGCTGTTTTTT
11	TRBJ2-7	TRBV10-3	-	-	CAISEWEEQYF	TGTGCCATCAGTGAGTGGGAGGAGCAGTACTTC
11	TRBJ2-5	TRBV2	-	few	CASSEVKTQYF	TGTGCCAGCAGTGAAGTAAAGACCCAGTACTTC
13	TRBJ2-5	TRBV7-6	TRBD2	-	CASSLARGETQYF	TGTGCCAGCAGCTTAGCGCGGGGGGAGACCCAGTACTTC
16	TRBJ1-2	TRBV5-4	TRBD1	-	CASSSGTVRRMGGYTF	TGTGCCAGCAGCTCCGGGACAGTACGTAGGATGGGTGGCTACACCTTC
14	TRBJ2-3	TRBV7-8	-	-	CASSLPFRTDTQYF	TGTGCCAGCAGCTTACCGTTCCGGACAGATACGCAGTATTTT
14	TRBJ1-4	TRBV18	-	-	CASSPLRSNEKLFF	TGTGCCAGCTCACCACTTCGGAGTAATGAAAAACTGTTTTTT
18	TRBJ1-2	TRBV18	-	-	CASSPGMAQGSYSGGYTF	TGTGCCAGCTCACCCGGAATGGCTCAGGGTAGTTATTCGGGTGGCTACACCTTC
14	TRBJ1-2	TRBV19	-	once	CASSINTGMGGYTF	TGTGCCAGTAGTATTAACACAGGGATGGGAGGCTACACCTTC
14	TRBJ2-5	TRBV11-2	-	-	CASSGVVDWETQYF	TGTGCCAGCAGTGGGGTTGTAGATTGGGAGACCCAGTACTTC
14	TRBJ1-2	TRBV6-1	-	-	CASTTTALLYGYTF	TGTGCCAGCACGACGACAGCGCTACTCTATGGCTACACCTTC
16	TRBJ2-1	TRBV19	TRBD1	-	CASSIGSQGAYNEQFF	TGTGCCAGTAGTATAGGTTCGCAGGGGGCGTACAATGAGCAGTTCTTC
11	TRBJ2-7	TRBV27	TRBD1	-	CASSSQGVQYF	TGTGCCAGCAGTTCACAGGGGGTGCAGTACTTC
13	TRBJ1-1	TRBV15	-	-	CATSRAWDTEAFF	TGTGCCACCAGCAGAGCGTGGGACACTGAAGCTTTCTTT
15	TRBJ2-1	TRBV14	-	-	CASSPLGSSYNEQFF	TGTGCCAGCAGCCCACTAGGGAGCTCCTACAATGAGCAGTTCTTC
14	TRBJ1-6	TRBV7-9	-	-	CASSGRLYNSPLHF	TGTGCCAGCAGCGGCAGGCTCTATAATTCACCCCTCCACTTT
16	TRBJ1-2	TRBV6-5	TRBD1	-	CASSYTPDRARDGYTF	TGTGCCAGCAGTTACACGCCGGACAGGGCACGAGATGGCTACACCTTC
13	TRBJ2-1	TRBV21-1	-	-	CASRGRESNEQFF	TGTGCCAGCAGAGGCAGGGAGTCGAATGAGCAGTTCTTC
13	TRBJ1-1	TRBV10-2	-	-	CASSVLRAAEAFF	TGCGCCAGCAGTGTACTACGCGCCGCTGAAGCTTTCTTT
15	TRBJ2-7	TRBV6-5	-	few	CASSYGPYDSYEQYF	TGTGCCAGCAGTTACGGGCCCTATGACTCCTACGAGCAGTACTTC
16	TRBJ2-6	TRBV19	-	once	CASRAGPSPGANVLTF	TGTGCCAGTAGGGCAGGTCCTTCCCCTGGGGCCAACGTCCTGACTTTC
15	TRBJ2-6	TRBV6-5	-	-	CASSGTGSGANVLTF	TGTGCCAGCAGTGGAACAGGCTCTGGGGCCAACGTCCTGACTTTC
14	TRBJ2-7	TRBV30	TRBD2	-	CASEGSGRADEQYF	TGTGCCTCTGAGGGTAGCGGGAGGGCGGACGAGCAGTACTTC
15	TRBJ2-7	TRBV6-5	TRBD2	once	CASSYSGGSSYEQYF	TGTGCCAGCAGTTACTCCGGCGGGAGCTCCTACGAGCAGTACTTC
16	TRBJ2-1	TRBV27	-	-	CASSLPPSLPIYEQFF	TGTGCCAGCAGTTTACCCCCCTCCCTCCCTATATATGAGCAGTTCTTC
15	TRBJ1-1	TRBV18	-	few	CASSPLGVMNTEAFF	TGTGCCAGCTCACCACTGGGTGTCATGAACACTGAAGCTTTCTTT
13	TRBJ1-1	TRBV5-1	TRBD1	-	CASSSDRYTEAFF	TGCGCCAGCAGTTCGGACAGGTACACTGAAGCTTTCTTT
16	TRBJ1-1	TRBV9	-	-	CASSPYRREMNTEAFF	TGTGCCAGCAGCCCCTACAGGCGGGAGATGAACACTGAAGCTTTCTTT
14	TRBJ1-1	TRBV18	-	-	CASSPQGLGTEAFF	TGTGCCAGCTCACCACAGGGTCTCGGCACTGAAGCTTTCTTT
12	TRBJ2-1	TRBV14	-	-	CASSHSLWEQFF	TGTGCCAGCAGCCATTCCCTTTGGGAGCAGTTCTTC
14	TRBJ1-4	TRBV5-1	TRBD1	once	CASSEGATNEKLFF	TGCGCCAGCAGTGAGGGGGCGACTAATGAAAAACTGTTTTTT
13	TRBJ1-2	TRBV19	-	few	CASSRDSIYGYTF	TGTGCCAGTAGCAGGGACTCCATCTATGGCTACACCTTC
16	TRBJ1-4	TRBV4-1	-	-	CASNPTGTPTNEKLFF	TGCGCCAGCAATCCCACAGGAACACCAACTAATGAAAAACTGTTTTTT
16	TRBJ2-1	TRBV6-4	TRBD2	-	CASSGWAGVRQYEQFF	TGTGCCAGCAGTGGCTGGGCGGGAGTTAGGCAGTATGAGCAGTTCTTC
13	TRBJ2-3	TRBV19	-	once	CASSPSPAGWQYF	TGTGCCAGTAGTCCCTCGCCAGCAGGGTGGCAGTATTTT
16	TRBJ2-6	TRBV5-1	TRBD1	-	CASSLADRTGANVLTF	TGCGCCAGCAGCTTGGCGGACAGGACTGGGGCCAACGTCCTGACTTTC
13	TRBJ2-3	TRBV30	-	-	CAWSVHGRDTQYF	TGTGCCTGGAGTGTTCACGGGAGAGATACGCAGTATTTT
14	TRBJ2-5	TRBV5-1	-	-	CASSLVGRGGEQYF	TGCGCCAGCAGCTTGGTGGGCAGGGGCGGGGAGCAGTACTTC
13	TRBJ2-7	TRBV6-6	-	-	CASINSISYEQYF	TGTGCCAGCATTAACAGTATCTCCTACGAGCAGTACTTC
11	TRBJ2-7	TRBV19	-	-	CASRQGYEQYF	TGTGCCAGTAGACAGGGATACGAGCAGTACTTC
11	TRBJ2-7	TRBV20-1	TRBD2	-	CSARTSYEQYF	TGCAGTGCCCGGACTAGCTACGAGCAGTACTTC
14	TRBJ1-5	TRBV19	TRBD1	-	CASSTGRGHQPQHF	TGTGCCAGTAGTACCGGGAGGGGGCATCAGCCCCAGCATTTT
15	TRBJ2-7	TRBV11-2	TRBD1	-	CASSPQLGQAYEQYF	TGTGCCAGCAGCCCCCAATTGGGACAGGCTTACGAGCAGTACTTC
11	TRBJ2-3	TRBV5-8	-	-	CASSLGDTQYF	TGTGCCAGCAGCTTGGGTGATACGCAGTATTTT
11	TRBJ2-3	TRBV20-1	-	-	CGLRYTDTQYF	TGCGGGCTCCGGTACACAGATACGCAGTATTTT
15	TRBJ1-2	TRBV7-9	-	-	CASSLNVQGGHGYTF	TGTGCCAGCAGCTTAAACGTTCAAGGGGGGCATGGCTACACCTTC
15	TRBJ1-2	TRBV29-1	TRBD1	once	CSVESAGRGSDGYTF	TGCAGCGTTGAATCGGCTGGCAGGGGGTCAGATGGCTACACCTTC
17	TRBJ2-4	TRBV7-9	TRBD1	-	CASSREGQGKAKNIQYF	TGTGCCAGCAGCCGGGAGGGACAGGGGAAAGCCAAAAACATTCAGTACTTC
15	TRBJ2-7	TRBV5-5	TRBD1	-	CASSLAGTGFYEQYF	TGTGCCAGCAGCTTGGCCGGGACAGGATTCTACGAGCAGTACTTC
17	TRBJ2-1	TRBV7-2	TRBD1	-	CASSPTFGTGRSNEQFF	TGTGCCAGCAGCCCGACCTTTGGGACAGGGAGGAGTAATGAGCAGTTCTTC
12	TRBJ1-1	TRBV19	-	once	CASRGQHTEAFF	TGTGCCAGTAGAGGACAGCACACTGAAGCTTTCTTT
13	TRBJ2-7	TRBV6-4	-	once	CASSGQRSYEQYF	TGTGCCAGCAGTGGTCAACGCTCCTACGAGCAGTACTTC
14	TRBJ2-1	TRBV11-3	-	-	CASSPKGSRNEQFF	TGTGCCAGCAGCCCCAAAGGGAGTAGGAATGAGCAGTTCTTC
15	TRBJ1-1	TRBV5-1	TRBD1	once	CASSSLQGAGTEAFF	TGCGCCAGCAGCTCCCTCCAGGGGGCAGGCACTGAAGCTTTCTTT
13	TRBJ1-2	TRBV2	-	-	CASTRQINYGYTF	TGTGCCAGCACTAGACAGATTAACTATGGCTACACCTTC